This is a list of T cell receptor beta chains from one sample in a study of shared clonotypes between healthy human individuals. Sequencing used immunoSEQ multiplex PCR; TCRdb keeps in-frame clones, though not all of them. The sample has 800,000 or so clones, 96% seen once. Sequences were obtained from naive CD8+ T cells sorted from blood. All receptors come from a man aged 25 to 45 in good health. The CDR3 runs from the conserved cysteine through the conserved F or W. D genes are given only for firm matches. Clone size is shown for a subset of rows, as once, few, many or a class of expanded clone.

V,size,D,J,DNA,CDR3
TRBV27,NA,TRBD2,TRBJ2-1,TGTGCCAGCAGTTCCACACTAGCGCCATCCTACAATGAGCAGTTCTTC,CASSSTLAPSYNEQFF
TRBV5-1,NA,NA,TRBJ2-2,TGCGCCAGCAGCTCTGGCCAAACGAACACCGGGGAGCTGTTTTTT,CASSSGQTNTGELFF
TRBV19,once,NA,TRBJ2-7,TGTGCCAGTAGTATAAGTGACAGCTCCTACGAGCAGTACTTC,CASSISDSSYEQYF
TRBV7-2,NA,TRBD2,TRBJ2-7,TGTGCCAGCAGCTCCTGGACTAGCGGGGGAAGCTCCTACGAGCAGTACTTC,CASSSWTSGGSSYEQYF
TRBV9,NA,NA,TRBJ2-1,TGTGCCAGCAGCCCTCGCCGGGACATTTTTTGGGGGGAGGGCCCCAGCTCCTACAATGAGCAGTTCTTC,CASSPRRDIFWGEGPSSYNEQFF
TRBV5-1,NA,NA,TRBJ2-1,TGCGCCAGCAGACCTTTAGCGATTTCTTCCTACAATGAGCAGTTCTTC,CASRPLAISSYNEQFF
TRBV6-5,NA,TRBD1,TRBJ1-5,TGTGCCAGCAGTTTGGGACAGGGCAATCAGCCCCAGCATTTT,CASSLGQGNQPQHF
TRBV6-5,NA,NA,TRBJ2-2,TGTGCCAGCAGTTTGGAACCCGGGGACACCGGGGAGCTGTTTTTT,CASSLEPGDTGELFF
TRBV5-1,NA,NA,TRBJ1-1,TGCGCCAGCAGCTTGGGGCAGAGACTGAACACTGAAGCTTTCTTT,CASSLGQRLNTEAFF
TRBV6-4,NA,NA,TRBJ2-7,TGTGCCACCCCACCTGATCCAACGGGACAACCAATCGGCTCCTACGAGCAGTACTTC,CATPPDPTGQPIGSYEQYF
TRBV27,NA,NA,TRBJ2-7,TGTGCCAGCAGTTTCGGCGGGACTCCGAACGAGCAGTACTTC,CASSFGGTPNEQYF
TRBV6-4,NA,NA,TRBJ2-1,TGTGCCAGCAGTCTCCGCGGCAGCTCCTACAATGAGCAGTTCTTC,CASSLRGSSYNEQFF
TRBV6-1,NA,TRBD2,TRBJ2-7,TGTGCCAGCAGTGTAGCGGGAGCTTACGAGCAGTACTTC,CASSVAGAYEQYF
TRBV11-2,NA,TRBD2,TRBJ2-7,TGTGCCAGCAGCGAGGGACTAGCGGTGACCTACGAGCAGTACTTC,CASSEGLAVTYEQYF
TRBV5-6,NA,TRBD1,TRBJ2-5,TGTGCCAGCTCCCGGGGGACAGGGCAAGAGACCCAGTACTTC,CASSRGTGQETQYF
TRBV27,NA,TRBD2,TRBJ2-7,TGTGCCAGCAGTTTTAGCGGGATAAACTCCGAGCAGTACTTC,CASSFSGINSEQYF
TRBV11-2,NA,NA,TRBJ2-7,TGTGCCAGCAGCTCCTACCGGGGGCGGGGTGGTACTAGCGAGCAGTACTTC,CASSSYRGRGGTSEQYF
TRBV15,NA,NA,TRBJ2-7,TGTGCCACCAGCAGAGATATGGCAGGGGCTCCCTACGAGCAGTACTTC,CATSRDMAGAPYEQYF
TRBV30,once,TRBD2,TRBJ2-1,TGTGCCTGGAATGGGGGAGGGTCCTACAATGAGCAGTTCTTC,CAWNGGGSYNEQFF
TRBV28,NA,NA,TRBJ2-7,TGTGCCAGCAGTTCCCACTACGAGCAGTACTTC,CASSSHYEQYF
TRBV2,NA,TRBD2,TRBJ2-7,TGTGCCAGCAGTGGGGGTGATAGCGGGCCCTCATTTTACGAGCAGTACTTC,CASSGGDSGPSFYEQYF
TRBV7-2,NA,NA,TRBJ2-7,TGTGCCAGCAGCCGTGGGAGGCTCGAGCAGTACTTC,CASSRGRLEQYF